This passage covers 22 T cell receptor beta chains from one sample sequenced in a study of shared clonotypes between healthy human individuals. Profiling relied on immunoSEQ multiplex PCR, and the TCRdb table lists in-frame clones only, not all of them. The top ten hold more than 0.9% of the sample, which has about 1,800,000 clones, about 95% seen once. The naive CD8 population came from CD45RO-negative cells selected for CCR7, without terminally differentiated effector memory CD45RA+ cells. Source material: naive CD8+ T cells sorted from blood. The receptors stem from a man between 18 and 29 years old in good health.

The rearrangement uses TRBV30 and TRBJ2-5, with 9 bases lining up with TRBD2. Germline CDR1 and CDR2: GTSNPN and SVGIG (reference sequence). J gave up 1 base and V 0 bases, and 6 bases lay outside the gene matches. This CDR3 spans 16 amino acids. CDR3 sequence: CAWSVLAGVPQETQYF. DNA of the CDR3: TGTGCCTGGAGTGTATTAGCGGGAGTGCCCCAAGAGACCCAGTACTTC. Supplemented by reference TRBV30 and TRBJ2-5, the full variable domain reads SQTIHQWPATLVQPVGSPLSLECTVEGTSNPNLYWYRQAAGRGLQLLFYSVGIGQISSEVPQNLSASRPQDRQFILSSKKLLLSDSGFYLCAWSVLAGVPQETQYFGPGTRLLVL.

V gene TRBV7-8 combines with J gene TRBJ2-1; possible D gene TRBD2, 6 bases. CDR3 length: 12 amino acids. Per germline, CDR1 SGHVS and CDR2 FQNEAQ. V lost 7 bases and J 7 bases, leaving 11 bases between the germline ends. The CDR3 reads CASTREWNEQFF. CDR3 bases: TGTGCCAGCACCCGGGAGTGGAATGAGCAGTTCTTC.

The chain joins TRBV19 to TRBJ2-7; the D is unclear. The CDR3 is 12 amino acids. CDR1 and CDR2 (germline): LNHDA, SQIVND (reference sequence). Trimming took off 3 bases at V and 6 bases at J, with 9 bases between the two ends. CDR3 DNA: TGTGCCAGTAGTATGGCCGCATCCGAGCAGTACTTC. Amino acids: CASSMAASEQYF.

This chain connects TRBV4-1 to TRBJ2-5; perhaps TRBD2 as D (5 bases). Germline V lookup: CDR1 MGHRA, CDR2 YSYEKL. The V gene lost 1 base and the J gene lost 6 bases, with 9 bases spanning the gap. This CDR3 has 13 amino acids. The CDR3 nucleotides are TGCGCCAGCAGCCAAGTACTAGGGCAGACCCAGTACTTC. It yields the protein CASSQVLGQTQYF.

This clone was observed once. The chain recombines TRBV30 with TRBJ1-2; D gene ambiguous. This CDR3 spans 13 amino acids. Germline V gene sequence: CDR1 GTSNPN, CDR2 SVGIG (reference sequence). Trimming took off 1 base at V and 0 bases at J, with 6 bases between the two ends. The chain's CDR3 is CAWSAESNYGYTF. The CDR3 coding sequence is TGTGCCTGGAGTGCTGAGTCTAACTATGGCTACACCTTC. Using reference TRBV30 and TRBJ1-2 for the parts outside the CDR3, the full variable domain is SQTIHQWPATLVQPVGSPLSLECTVEGTSNPNLYWYRQAAGRGLQLLFYSVGIGQISSEVPQNLSASRPQDRQFILSSKKLLLSDSGFYLCAWSAESNYGYTFGSGTRLTVV.

The V call is TRBV28, the J call TRBJ2-7, with 13 positions matching TRBD2. The germline V gene encodes CDR1 MDHEN and CDR2 SYDVKM. The CDR3 spans 17 residues. The V gene end was trimmed by 1 base and the J gene end by 2 bases; junction bases not matched to a gene: 5. The CDR3 sequence is CASSLSTSGGFTYEQYF. CDR3 bases: TGTGCCAGCAGTTTATCGACTAGCGGGGGGTTCACCTACGAGCAGTACTTC.

V is TRBV27 and J is TRBJ2-2; no clear D gene. The CDR3 length is 16 residues. Germline V gene data show CDR1 as MNHEY and CDR2 as SMNVEV (reference sequence). V lost 4 bases and J 4 bases, leaving 16 bases between the germline ends. Here the CDR3 DNA reads TGTGCCAGCAGTTACGGCGTTCGCCTCCTCACCGGGGAGCTGTTTTTT. It yields the protein CASSYGVRLLTGELFF.

Concerning this clone itself: One end of the junction is discordant with germline, which a read error may explain. The chain uses TRBV11-2 and TRBJ2-5; the D gene is possibly TRBD1 (7 bases). CDR1 SGHAT and CDR2 FQNNGV come from the germline V gene. The CDR3 loop spans 18 amino acids. The CDR3 protein is CASSYARGTAPDQGTQYF. CDR3 sequence (DNA): TGTGCCAGCAGCTATGCCCGGGGGACAGCCCCGGACCAAGGGACCCAGTACTTC.

A remark on this clone: The sample holds other DNA sequences that translate to the same CDR3. The chain carries TRBV5-6 and TRBJ1-2, with 8 bases aligning to TRBD1. V dropped 4 bases and J dropped 2; count of bases not matched to a gene: 4. The CDR3 sequence is 14 residues long. In germline, CDR1 is SGHDT, CDR2 YYEEEE. The CDR3 spells CASSLGQGNYGYTF. CDR3 DNA: TGTGCCAGCAGCCTAGGACAGGGAAACTATGGCTACACCTTC.

The chain links TRBV9 to TRBJ1-3, with D possibly matching TRBD1 (5 bases). Trimming took off 4 bases at V and 3 bases at J, with 20 bases between the two ends. The CDR3 runs to 17 residues. Germline loops: CDR1 SGDLS, CDR2 YYNGEE. The CDR3 is CASSPGVWGAVGNTIYF. The DNA for the CDR3 is TGTGCCAGCAGCCCCGGGGTGTGGGGCGCGGTTGGAAACACCATATATTTT.

The J gene is TRBJ2-7, the V gene TRBV6-6; TRBD1 matches 7 bases. This CDR3 contains 15 residues. The V gene end was trimmed by 1 base and the J gene end by 3 bases; junction bases not matched to a gene: 6. Germline values: CDR1 MNHNY, CDR2 SVGAGI (reference sequence). The CDR3 loop reads CASSYWSGQHYEQYF. The DNA of the CDR3 is TGTGCCAGCAGTTACTGGTCGGGACAGCACTACGAGCAGTACTTC.

The genes are TRBV9 and TRBJ1-2, with D hard to call. Per the germline V gene, CDR1 is SGDLS and CDR2 is YYNGEE. Trimming cost V 4 bases and J 4 bases, with 14 bases left between them. The CDR3 runs 14 residues. Written as DNA, the CDR3 is TGTGCCAGCAGCCCGGATTATGAGCGCTATGGCTACACCTTC. This gives the protein CASSPDYERYGYTF.

Turning to this clone: It is likely a read error, because the conserved phenylalanine at the end of the CDR3 is missing. The limits of the CDR3 on the DNA are not certain, so only TCRdb's listed CDR3 is given. The chain carries TRBV11-3 and TRBJ2-6. Including both end residues, the CDR3 is 8 amino acids long. Looked up from germline, CDR1 is SGHNT and CDR2 is YENEEA. The CDR3 reads CASSQPSA.

The V call is TRBV7-9, the J call TRBJ2-7, with 14 bases that match TRBD2. The CDR3 is 17 amino acids. V was pared by 5 bases and J by 5 bases, with 11 bases of the junction left unmatched. Germline V gene lookup returns CDR1 SEHNR and CDR2 FQNEAQ (reference sequence). The CDR3 loop is CASSGTGTSGRRHEQYF. In DNA, the CDR3 is TGTGCCAGCAGCGGCACCGGGACTAGCGGGAGAAGACACGAGCAGTACTTC.

In the case of this clone: The same CDR3 is also encoded by other DNA sequences in this sample. The CDR3 sequence: CASSIAGGLQETQYF. CDR3 DNA sequence: TGTGCCAGTAGTATCGCAGGGGGGCTCCAAGAGACCCAGTACTTC. The chain combines TRBV19 with TRBJ2-5, with TRBD1 as a possible D gene (7 bases). The V gene lost 3 bases and the J gene lost 1 base, with 12 bases spanning the gap. Germline loops: CDR1 LNHDA, CDR2 SQIVND (reference sequence). The CDR3 runs to 15 residues.

The chain carries TRBV19 and TRBJ2-7; 10 bases match TRBD2. V lost 4 bases and J lost 3; bases outside the gene matches: 3. Germline lookup yields CDR1 LNHDA and CDR2 SQIVND (reference sequence). The CDR3 sequence is 14 residues long. This CDR3 reads CASSTSGGHYEQYF. The CDR3 DNA reads as TGTGCCAGTAGTACTAGCGGGGGCCACTACGAGCAGTACTTC.

The gene calls are TRBV10-3 and TRBJ2-7, with 8 bases identical to TRBD2. Per germline, CDR1 ENHRY and CDR2 SYGVKD. The V and J ends lost 0 bases and 9 bases, in that order; junction bases with no gene match: 22. CDR3 length equals 19 residues. Here the CDR3 reads CAISESGGSGKSPIKGQYF. The CDR3 DNA reads as TGTGCCATCAGTGAGTCTGGGGGTAGCGGGAAATCTCCTATTAAGGGGCAGTACTTC.

The chain uses TRBV27 and TRBJ2-7; D remains unclear. The CDR3 spans 13 residues. Between the trimmed V and J ends, which lost 3 bases and 0 bases, there was a span of 6 bases. Germline CDR1 is MNHEY and CDR2 is SMNVEV (reference sequence). CDR3 bases: TGTGCCAGCAGTTTCCAGTACTCCTACGAGCAGTACTTC. Its protein is CASSFQYSYEQYF.

The rearrangement links TRBV4-3 to TRBJ2-1; 9 bases agree with TRBD2. The V gene's germline CDR1 is LGHNA and CDR2 YSLEER. Germline trimming cut 0 bases from V and 6 bases from J; bases unmatched to any gene: 9. The CDR3 length is 17 residues. Here the CDR3 DNA reads TGCGCCAGCAGCCAAGAGGTGTGGCGGGAGGGCCTCAATGAGCAGTTCTTC. Its protein product is CASSQEVWREGLNEQFF.

The genes are TRBV4-3 and TRBJ2-2, with D perhaps TRBD1 or TRBD2 (5 bases each). The CDR3 loop spans 13 amino acids. The germline V and J ends were trimmed by 3 bases and 6 bases, with 8 bases remaining between them. CDR1 and CDR2 from the germline V gene are LGHNA and YSLEER. CDR3 in amino acids: CASSQGVPGELFF. The CDR3 DNA sequence: TGCGCCAGCAGCCAGGGGGTCCCCGGGGAGCTGTTTTTT.

The chain's CDR3 is CASSGDPGRVNTGELFF. The CDR3, as DNA: TGTGCCAGCAGCGGAGACCCGGGACGGGTGAACACCGGGGAGCTGTTTTTT. The chain uses TRBV13 and TRBJ2-2, with D possibly called TRBD1 or TRBD2 (5 bases each). The V and J ends lost 5 bases and 1 base respectively, with 17 bases between them. Germline V gives CDR1 PRHDT, CDR2 FYEKMQ (reference sequence). This CDR3 has 17 residues.

DNA of the CDR3: TGTGCCAGCAGCCAGGGGTTCCGCTACGAGCAGTACTTC. Residues: CASSQGFRYEQYF. This chain joins TRBV7-9 and TRBJ2-7; D is possibly TRBD1 (6 bases). This CDR3 contains 13 residues. Germline V gives CDR1 SEHNR, CDR2 FQNEAQ (reference sequence). Deletions cut 5 bases from V and 3 bases from J, with 11 bases between. Together with reference TRBV7-9 and TRBJ2-7, the CDR3 gives the full variable domain: DTGVSQNPRHKITKRGQNVTFRCDPISEHNRLYWYRQTLGQGPEFLTYFQNEAQLEKSRLLSDRFSAERPKGSFSTLEIQRTEQGDSAMYLCASSQGFRYEQYFGPGTRLTVT.